The next 21 T cell receptor beta chains were all read from a single sample in a study of T-cell memory formation after mild COVID-19. From the 5' RACE reads, TCRdb called clonotypes with MiXCR, one entry per CDR3 protein. This table holds about 140,000 distinct CDR3 sequences, 13% to 15% found once. The material sequenced was PBMCs or a T cell subset sorted from them (not recorded which). The source of these receptors is an adult woman who had mild COVID-19 (a few samples of this study predate the infection). Cell type and time point are not known.

The V gene is TRBV12-3 or TRBV12-4, the J gene TRBJ2-1, with D possibly matching TRBD2 (6 bases). V was pared by 8 bases and J by 4 bases, with 12 bases between. CDR3 length equals 13 residues. CDR3 DNA sequence: TGTGCCAGCGGGAGCGGGCATTACAATGAGCAGTTCTTC. Its protein is CASGSGHYNEQFF.

This chain connects TRBV3-1 to TRBJ2-3; 12 bases fit TRBD2. Germline values: CDR1 LGHDT, CDR2 YNNKEL (reference sequence). V gave up 2 bases and J gave up 2 bases; unmatched junction bases: 5. CDR3 length: 17 residues. CDR3: CASSQLAGGGDTDTQYF. The DNA for the CDR3 is TGTGCCAGCAGCCAACTAGCGGGAGGGGGGGACACAGATACGCAGTATTTT.

V usage is TRBV24-1 and J usage is TRBJ1-1; D gene ambiguous. The germline CDR1 and CDR2 sequences are KGHDR and SFDVKD. V was cut by 2 bases and J by 3 bases, with 6 bases left in between. This CDR3 region has 13 residues. The CDR3 DNA sequence: TGTGCCACCAGTGATTCCGGACACACTGAAGCTTTCTTT. This encodes CATSDSGHTEAFF.

The table lists this clonotype with many counts. The chain has TRBV4-3 and TRBJ2-1; no clear D. The germline V gene has CDR1 LGHNA and CDR2 YSLEER. Trimming removed 4 bases from V and 6 bases from J, with 13 bases in between. CDR3 length: 14 residues. CDR3 in DNA: TGCGCCAGCAGCCCTGCCCCGCTAGGCAATGAGCAGTTCTTC. This codes for CASSPAPLGNEQFF.

DNA of the CDR3: TGTGCCAGCAGCCAGAACCAATTTAGCGGGAGAGGCTCCTACGAGCAGTACTTC. Protein: CASSQNQFSGRGSYEQYF. This chain connects TRBV4-2 to TRBJ2-7, with TRBD2 matching 9 bases. The CDR3 has 18 amino acids. With 3 bases clipped from V and 0 bases from J, the junction kept 12 bases outside the gene matches. Germline CDR1 LGHNA, CDR2 YNFKEQ.

This clonotype was counted once. The chain recombines TRBV2 with TRBJ2-5, with a possible D match to TRBD2 (6 bases). Germline V lookup: CDR1 SNHLY, CDR2 FYNNEI. V dropped 2 bases and J dropped 5 bases, with 21 bases sitting between them. The CDR3 spans 17 residues. The CDR3 coding sequence is TGTGCCAGCAGTGAACATGGACCGGCGGGGAAGCATGAGACCCAGTACTTC. This gives the protein CASSEHGPAGKHETQYF.

The J gene is TRBJ1-1, the V gene TRBV5-5; tentatively, D is TRBD1 (5 bases). This CDR3 comprises 14 residues. V shed 5 bases and J shed 11 bases, with 22 bases lying between them. Germline-derived CDR1 and CDR2 are SGHKS and YYEKEE (reference sequence). The CDR3 region is CASRPQGVMLVAFF. CDR3 bases: TGTGCCAGCAGACCCCAGGGAGTAATGTTGGTGGCTTTCTTT.

This clonotype has ten or more counts. The chain links TRBV4-2 to TRBJ2-1; D remains ambiguous. There are 13 residues in the CDR3. The V end lost 0 bases, the J end lost 1 base, and 1 base lay between the germline ends. CDR1 and CDR2 (germline): LGHNA, YNFKEQ. CDR3 loop: CASSQESYNEQFF. CDR3 DNA: TGTGCCAGCAGCCAAGAATCCTACAATGAGCAGTTCTTC.

The sample holds a few counts of this clonotype. The genes are TRBV7-9 and TRBJ2-7; 10 bases fit TRBD2. Trimming at V came to 2 bases and at J to 2 bases, leaving 6 bases not matched to a gene. CDR1 is SEHNR, CDR2 FQNEAQ, per germline (reference sequence). The CDR3 consists of 16 residues. The CDR3 sequence is CASSLLVLAGTYEQYF. The CDR3 coding sequence is TGTGCCAGCAGCTTATTGGTACTAGCGGGAACCTACGAGCAGTACTTC.

The rearrangement joins TRBV7-6 to TRBJ2-1; tentative D call: TRBD1 (6 bases). This CDR3 spans 16 amino acids. Germline CDR1 and CDR2: SGHVS and FNYEAQ. Trimming cost V 0 bases and J 0 bases, with 9 bases left between them. The CDR3 DNA sequence: TGTGCCAGCAGCTTAGCCCTGACAGGCTCCTACAATGAGCAGTTCTTC. This gives the protein CASSLALTGSYNEQFF.

The chain has TRBV4-3 and TRBJ2-1; D is possibly TRBD1 or TRBD2 (5 bases each). V lost 1 base and J lost 8, with 21 bases in between. The CDR3 consists of 17 residues. CDR1 and CDR2 from the germline V gene are LGHNA and YSLEER. The CDR3 spells CASSQATTGTPAYEQFF. The CDR3 coding sequence is TGCGCCAGCAGCCAAGCCACCACCGGGACCCCGGCCTATGAGCAGTTCTTC.

This clonotype was picked up a small number of times. The rearrangement joins TRBV7-9 to TRBJ1-1, with 9 nucleotides matching TRBD1. V shed 3 bases and J 3 bases; nucleotides not matched to a gene: 5. The CDR3 is 15 residues long. Germline CDR1 is SEHNR and CDR2 is FQNEAQ (reference sequence). CDR3 nucleotide sequence: TGTGCCAGCAGCTTCATAGGACAGGGGTACACTGAAGCTTTCTTT. This translates into CASSFIGQGYTEAFF.

The chain combines TRBV29-1 with TRBJ2-1, with TRBD2 matching 9 bases. V was clipped by 7 bases and J by 8 bases; unmatched bases: 12. Germline-derived CDR1 and CDR2 are SQVTM and ANQGSEA. The CDR3 is made up of 14 amino acids. The CDR3 protein is CSAYLAGVADEQFF. CDR3 coding DNA: TGCAGCGCCTATTTAGCGGGAGTAGCTGATGAGCAGTTCTTC.

The table lists this clonotype with many counts. The CDR3 is CASSLAGGSKNIQYF. For the CDR3, the DNA is TGTGCCAGCAGCCTGGCAGGCGGGTCCAAAAACATTCAGTACTTC. V and J are TRBV5-6 and TRBJ2-4, with a weak D call TRBD2 (5 bases). The CDR3 loop spans 15 amino acids. Looked up from germline, CDR1 is SGHDT and CDR2 is YYEEEE. The V gene lost 4 bases and the J gene lost 2 bases, with 13 bases spanning the gap.

This chain connects TRBV29-1 to TRBJ2-7; 9 bases map to TRBD2. Germline CDR1 reads SQVTM; CDR2 reads ANQGSEA. V gave up 4 bases and J gave up 4 bases; unmatched junction bases: 20. CDR3 length equals 18 residues. CDR3 sequence (DNA): TGCAGCGTTGTCGGGGGGGTAGCGGGAGTAAGAAACCTTTACGAGCAGTACTTC. Encoded protein: CSVVGGVAGVRNLYEQYF.

This clonotype showed up just a few times. The V call is TRBV2, the J call TRBJ1-4, with D hard to call. V was clipped by 3 bases and J by 4 bases, with 12 bases between them. Germline V CDR1 and CDR2: SNHLY, FYNNEI. This CDR3 is built from 15 residues. The CDR3, as DNA: TGTGCCAGCAGTGAGGGCGGATATTATAATGAAAAACTGTTTTTT. Residues: CASSEGGYYNEKLFF. Combining the CDR3 with reference TRBV2 and TRBJ1-4 gives the whole variable domain EPEVTQTPSHQVTQMGQEVILRCVPISNHLYFYWYRQILGQKVEFLVSFYNNEISEKSEIFDDQFSVERPDGSNFTLKIRSTKLEDSAMYFCASSEGGYYNEKLFFGSGTQLSVL.

This chain uses TRBV29-1 with TRBJ1-1; D is unclear. Germline CDR1 reads SQVTM; CDR2 reads ANQGSEA. The CDR3 is 14 residues long. V was trimmed by 2 bases and J by 5 bases, leaving 15 bases between them. The CDR3 DNA follows: TGCAGCGTTGAACTCGGGGTTGGGGAGACTGAAGCTTTCTTT. Translating gives CSVELGVGETEAFF. The complete variable domain, with remaining parts taken from reference TRBV29-1 and TRBJ1-1, reads SAVISQKPSRDICQRGTSLTIQCQVDSQVTMMFWYRQQPGQSLTLIATANQGSEATYESGFVIDKFPISRPNLTFSTLTVSNMSPEDSSIYLCSVELGVGETEAFFGQGTRLTVV.

A few counts support this clonotype. The chain recombines TRBV5-1 with TRBJ2-7; D is perhaps TRBD1 or TRBD2 (5 bases each). The CDR3 spans 14 residues. The V end was cut by 1 base, the J end by 6 bases, with 14 bases between. The germline gives CDR1 SGHRS, CDR2 YFSETQ. The CDR3 region has the DNA TGCGCCAGCAGCTTGACAGGCGTCGGAGGCGAGCAGTACTTC. This codes for CASSLTGVGGEQYF. The full variable domain, with the rest looked up from reference TRBV5-1 and TRBJ2-7, is KAGVTQTPRYLIKTRGQQVTLSCSPISGHRSVSWYQQTPGQGLQFLFEYFSETQRNKGNFPGRFSGRQFSNSRSEMNVSTLELGDSALYLCASSLTGVGGEQYFGPGTRLTVT.

This chain uses TRBV5-5 with TRBJ2-7; D remains unclear. CDR1 is SGHKS and CDR2 is YYEKEE in the germline V gene (reference sequence). The V end was cut by 3 bases, the J end by 6 bases, with 16 bases between. The CDR3 is 14 amino acids. The CDR3 nucleotides read TGTGCCAGCAGCTCCCTCTTAAGGCCCTTCGAGCAGTACTTC. Residues: CASSSLLRPFEQYF.

This clonotype was counted a few times. The rearrangement links TRBV20-1 to TRBJ1-5, with D tentatively TRBD1 (5 bases). Trimming cost V 6 bases and J 2 bases, with 14 bases left between them. Looked up from germline, CDR1 is DFQATT and CDR2 is SNEGSKA (reference sequence). The CDR3 is 14 amino acids. The CDR3 spells CSARTIAGNQPQHF. As DNA, the CDR3 is TGCAGTGCGAGGACAATTGCTGGCAATCAGCCCCAGCATTTT.

Many counts were recorded for this clonotype. This chain joins TRBV20-1 and TRBJ2-2; TRBD1 agrees at 8 bases. From germline, CDR1 is DFQATT and CDR2 SNEGSKA (reference sequence). The length of the CDR3 is 12 residues. The CDR3 loop reads CSGQADTGELFF. The CDR3 DNA is TGCTCGGGACAGGCGGACACCGGGGAGCTGTTTTTT.